This note documents a single TCR beta chain sequence. Its antigen is not identified. Clones were sequenced by immunoSEQ multiplex PCR, and TCRdb holds only the in-frame ones, with some missing. The data contain some 800,000 clones, approximately 92% of them singletons. This sample stems from a study of shared clonotypes between healthy human individuals. Findings and caveats of the study: Generally, naive subsets (rather than memory subsets) showed larger estimated richness. Read depth was anticipated to influence clonotype sharing among donors.

Per germline, CDR1 SGDLS and CDR2 YYNGEE. The CDR3 consists of 16 residues. The J segment lost 6 bases and the V segment lost 3 bases, leaving 13 bases of the junction unmatched. Naive CD8 cells, CD45RO-negative and positively selected for CCR7, excluded terminally differentiated effector memory CD45RA+ cells. This receptor was obtained from a man under 40 in good health. The chain carries TRBV9 and TRBJ2-7; 9 bases agree with TRBD1. The sample taken for sequencing was naive CD8+ T cells sorted from blood. This CDR3 reads CASSEFPGTGMSEQYF. In nucleotides, the CDR3 is TGTGCCAGCAGCGAATTCCCCGGGACAGGGATGAGCGAGCAGTACTTC.